This T cell receptor beta chain was identified during a study of CD8 T cells in Susac syndrome (dated by TCRdb to between 2018 and 2021). Turning to the overall study: Among the Susac syndrome patients who were sequenced, clinically active disease was present in six and clinical remission was observed in fewer than ten. Whether CD8+ T cell activation and differentiation in Susac syndrome was antigen driven was tested using repertoire sequencing. Susac syndrome patients were therapy-naive, on corticosteroids (some also receiving IVIg), or on IVIg alone at blood withdrawal. Results the study describes overall, beyond this receptor: No clonal expansion was detected in the CD4+ T cell repertoire of Susac syndrome patients. The study acknowledged that relatively few individuals were included in the TCR sequencing and HLA analysis.

Peripheral blood CD8+ and CD4+ T cells from healthy donors, Susac syndrome patients and multiple sclerosis patients were profiled by high-throughput TCR beta sequencing. The Susac syndrome patients fulfilled recently defined diagnostic criteria for either definite or probable disease. Bulk CD8+ and CD4+ T cells were purified by magnetic negative isolation, whereas CD8+ TEMRA cells were enriched by FACS. Blood was collected in EDTA tubes and processed within 24 hours, with PBMCs isolated through density gradient centrifugation. PBMCs intended for TCR sequencing were cryopreserved in liquid nitrogen and were subsequently thawed in a 37 degrees C water bath. Purity of sorted or isolated CD4+, CD8+ and CD8+ TEMRA cells was at least 90%. The germline V end is reduced by 3 bases and the J end by 7 bases; junction bases left unmatched: 11. The CDR3 contains 15 residues, cysteine and phenylalanine counted. Left in the record is the CDR3 DNA by itself, 45 bases read in frame from the first base. CDR1 DFQATT and CDR2 SNEGSKA are derived from the germline V gene (reference sequence).

RNA was extracted using the RNeasy kit, and about 0.5 to 1 ug of the RNA was reverse transcribed with random hexamers. The immunoSEQ multiplex PCR assay, covering 54 Vbeta and 13 Jbeta segments, was used to amplify TCR beta CDR3 regions. Bias from PCR amplification was corrected by using a synthetic template baseline for primer optimization and for computational correction. Per the original workflow: Only productive sequences were kept, with reads annotated to V, D and J genes according to IMGT and analyzed in immunoSEQ Analyzer. Clonality was calculated as one minus the Shannon entropy normalized by log2 of the number of productive unique sequences. For each patient and control, public and private clones were evaluated within the 100 most prevalent clones. Clones were defined as Susac-specific if absent from the healthy and MS cohorts, from some 1,000 published viral clones and from other ImmuneACCESS disease sequences. TCRdb passed the public sequencing reads through fastp at Q25 and MiXCR, retaining productive beta sequences. Rows are combined by CDR3 protein, so each entry shows the most common genes and DNA. The V and J calls come from TCRdb's annotation, not from the publication. For this sample there are 110,000 to 150,000 distinct CDR3 sequences; 90% to 96% appear just once. The ten top clones hold 0.065% to 0.1% of the sample.

A note on this clonotype: Its antigen is unknown. The record has no base qualities; no much larger clone is one base away.

In this chain, TRBV20-1 is recombined with TRBJ2-3; 9 central nucleotides agree with TRBD2. Sequenced: CD4+ T cells from PBMCs. The clonotype was recovered from a human donor with Susac syndrome. The CDR3 loop reads CSASGDSGRPNTQYF. The sequenced DNA is TGCAGTGCTAGCGGAGATAGCGGGAGACCAAATACGCAGTATTTT.